This T cell receptor beta chain was retrieved from a study of Graves' ophthalmopathy and Graves' hyperthyroidism. Study details: There was a collection of peripheral blood at initial diagnosis, before any treatment.

CDR3 length: 14 amino acids. The junction had 11 bases not matched to a gene; V was cut back by 7 bases and J by 9 bases. Points on this clonotype: Its antigen is still unknown.

Study-wide results and caveats: Ophthalmopathy was separated from stable hyperthyroidism by a 13-signature model with about 86% sensitivity and approximately 79% specificity. Most expanded clonotypes from thyroid (those above 0.001 frequency) were also found in blood.

RNA transcripts provided the template for amplifying TCR beta CDR3 regions. The first-round RT-PCR employed HTBI primers together with the Qiagen OneStep RT-PCR kit. A multiplex PCR was then performed as the second round. In TCRdb, the multiplex PCR reads were re-called with MiXCR into one record per CDR3 protein. The data show around 670,000 distinct CDR3 sequences, around 40% seen once. The TCR was taken from an adult man with Graves' ophthalmopathy. Sequences were obtained from peripheral blood. The chain combines TRBV12-3 or TRBV12-4 with TRBJ1-4, with 7 positions matching TRBD1. The CDR3: CASTRTGLGKKLFF. In nucleotides, the CDR3 is TGTGCCAGCACCCGGACAGGCCTAGGGAAAAAACTGTTTTTT.